This entry describes one TCR beta chain. This entry comes from a study of blood T cell repertoires in COVID-19. Study as a whole: COVID-19 samples collected from the United States, Italy and Spain covered acute and convalescent phases. PBMCs, B-cell-depleted T cells, or T cells were the source of the cDNA or gDNA that made up the material.

Per the authors' pipeline: Reference gene primer amplification gave nucleated cell count estimates. Clones were sequenced by immunoSEQ multiplex PCR, and TCRdb holds only the in-frame ones, with some missing. The DNA was the basis for D and trimming; V, J and clone size are from that table. Among under 100,000 clones listed, 87% were seen once. The CDR3 has 16 residues. V was clipped by 1 base and J by 5 bases; unmatched bases: 7. Germline CDR1 reads MGHRA; CDR2 reads YSYEKL. The source material was peripheral blood. The V gene is TRBV4-1, the J gene TRBJ2-3, with 9 bases that match TRBD2. This TCR was recovered from a human donor in a cohort sampled during active COVID-19. CDR3 sequence: CASSQVGRGGEDTQYF. CDR3 sequence (DNA): TGCGCCAGCAGCCAAGTTGGGCGGGGGGGCGAAGATACGCAGTATTTT.